This T cell receptor (beta chain) was sequenced in a study of monozygotic twins with inflammatory bowel disease. The study, taken as a whole, reports: Limited statistical power may explain no repertoire similarity difference between concordant and discordant twins.

This CDR3 spans 15 amino acids. TCRdb re-called the 5' RACE reads; every CDR3 protein appears as one record, without DNA. This sample contains nearly 450,000 distinct CDR3 sequences. Details on this clonotype: Its antigen is undetermined.

The rearrangement joins TRBV12-3 or TRBV12-4 to TRBJ2-1; TCRdb designates TRBD1, a call that cannot be tested without DNA. This TCR was recovered from a human donor with ulcerative colitis or Crohn's disease, or a healthy co-twin of an affected twin (not recorded which). The sequencing input was blood. CDR3 sequence reads: CASSPTIDRYNEQFF.